This TCR beta chain was recorded in a study of long-term antiretroviral therapy in people with HIV (dated 2022 in TCRdb). As for the study more broadly: Collection of the earliest samples took place about a decade ahead of the 2015 WHO recommendation for immediate ART, at a time when ART was typically delayed until CD4 counts fell. Whether ART initiation and durable HIV suppression were associated with changes in peripheral blood TRB repertoire composition and diversity was tested in a retrospective serial study. A total of about 200 cryopreserved PBMC samples were contributed to the cohort by 30 adults with confirmed HIV infection, with samples collected serially over a mean of approximately six years (range 1-12). Among the approximately 27 participants with HIV, eleven were female. No cross-contamination during QIAcube processing turned up in test extractions that ran a monoclonal T-cell line alongside 33 polyclonal samples. What the study reported, not specific to this receptor: CDR3 length ranges in HIV repertoires were narrower than in controls, and network structure suggested an antigen-experienced repertoire with only a slight naive shift after ART. Because pre-ART samples had limited cell numbers, unsorted PBMC were profiled rather than sorted CD4+ and CD8+ T cells. Inferences about post-ART repertoire changes were limited because no data were available on ART adherence, viral resistance or therapy changes. Expanded TRB clones identified before ART initiation dominated the repertoire at all time points, although this dominance fluctuated and declined in many PLHIV after ART. The samples span the years 2004 to 2017, and the ART regimens used at that time may not be as effective as current regimens. Because PBMC availability was limited, only the TCR beta chain was sequenced, with no alpha chain pairing. Starting ART was linked to a significant rise in TRB diversity, yet even after long-term ART the diversity remained significantly lower than in transplant donor controls.

The immunoSEQ hsTCRB v3.0 assay was used at survey level resolution for TRB variable region sequencing. A depth of about 35,000-50,000 T-cell genomes per sample was targeted for TRB sequencing. Pooled TRB libraries were sequenced on an Illumina MiSeq with a v3 150-cycle kit. The published analysis was carried out like this. Repertoire analysis ran in R within a reproducible Nextflow workflow covering QC, data transformation and analysis. LymphoSeq2, an R package for exploring AIRR-Seq data, was used to implement the custom analyses. After excluding several samples that yielded fewer than 5000 total TRB sequences, fewer than 200 HIV repertoires remained for analysis. Of the 188 retained HIV repertoires, 55 to 60 were collected before and roughly 130 after ART initiation. Repertoires were downsampled to 5000 TRB nucleotide sequences, and summary statistics were averaged over 100 downsampling iterations. The analysis kept only TRB sequences whose CDR3 regions were at least seven amino acids long. Two measures captured diversity: a Shannon entropy-derived clonality score and the Gini coefficient. In the repertoire networks, any two of the top 5000 CDR3 amino acid sequences were connected whenever the two sequences differed by an edit distance of one. GLIPH2 predicted antigen specificity groups and MHC restriction for TRB CDR3 amino acid sequences. To flag known associations with CMV, EBV, HIV or tissue antigens, CDR3 amino acid sequences were compared against VDJdb and McPAS-TCR. Pre-ART, post-ART and control groups were compared with Wilcoxon signed-rank tests and Holm-Bonferroni correction. Here the immuneACCESS table is served through TCRdb, limited to in-frame sequences with V and J called. Missing clones are a known gap in these copies; in checked studies unresolved V genes cover under half, and the rest lacks a known reason. V, J and clone size are taken as reported in that table, and D and trimming were inferred from the DNA itself. The sample data list about 40,000 clones, and about 90% of these were observed just once. The ten largest account for less than 4.5% of the sample.

Note on this clone: Its antigen has not been determined. Base quality data are lacking; no much larger clone is found one base away.

To be included, a participant needed at least one PBMC sample from before ART initiation plus at least two post-ART samples. Treatment was received in the United States of America by all participants with HIV. Before DNA extraction, cryopreserved samples containing 1-10 million PBMC were thawed and washed. At the time of the earliest PBMC sample for each participant with HIV, ages ranged from about 23 to 60 years. Each participant contributed PBMC samples from 1-4 timepoints before ART initiation and 2-8 timepoints after ART initiation, with a median of 7 samples. For every participant, serial HIV viral load, CD4+ T-cell count, ART history and demographic data were obtained. Genomic DNA was extracted from unsorted PBMC with a Qiagen kit on a QIAcube, processed in batches of 12 samples. Here V drops 5 bases and J drops 3 bases, and the junction holds 3 bases not matched to any gene. CDR1 and CDR2 were assigned from the germline V gene as SGHTA and FQGTGA. The CDR3 holds 13 amino acids from the cysteine to the phenylalanine. CDR3 DNA only is kept here, 39 bases in frame from base 1.

This TCR derives from a woman aged 50 to 60 with HIV. The chain is made from TRBV7-3 and TRBJ1-1, with 7 junctional bases fitting TRBD1. Material: unsorted PBMCs, obtained 1.2 years after starting antiretroviral therapy. Here is the DNA: TGTGCCAGCAGCACACAGGGGTACACTGAAGCTTTCTTT. This codes for CASSTQGYTEAFF.